This TCR beta chain was identified during a study of shared clonotypes between healthy human individuals. General study findings and limits: For naive CD4 cells, 4.5% to 6.5% of clonotypes were shared across several donors. For sorted subsets, rarefaction showed incomplete sequencing despite large depth.

The study enrolled healthy HIV-negative adults without recent acute infections or vaccinations as donors. Both subsets, CD45RA+ naive and CD45RA-negative memory, were split from the CD4+ cells. This CDR3 comprises 14 residues. Germline CDR1 SNHLY, CDR2 FYNNEI. Trimming pared 6 bases from V and 8 bases from J, leaving 19 bases between. Libraries were prepared by immunoSEQ multiplex PCR; TCRdb keeps only in-frame clonotypes and omits some of them. The sample has 2,100,000 or so clones, approximately 96% seen once; the top ten hold around 0.13%. This clone occurred once. As yet, its antigen is unknown. The chain joins TRBV2 to TRBJ1-2, with a possible D match to TRBD1 (5 bases). This sequence was found in a man aged 18-30 years in good health. The sequenced sample was naive CD4+ T cells sorted from blood. As for subset: CD45RA+ positively selected. Written as DNA, the CDR3 is TGTGCCAGCAGAGGGGCAACAGATTTAGAAGGCTACACCTTC. Its translation is CASRGATDLEGYTF.